Listed below are T cell receptor beta chains from one sample, sequenced in a study of blood T cell repertoires in COVID-19. The method was immunoSEQ multiplex PCR; TCRdb's version includes in-frame clones alone and lacks a portion of them. Of tens of thousands of clones in the sample, more than 75% are singletons; the top ten hold less than 8%. Sequenced sample: peripheral blood. These receptors originate from a man in his 60s with acute or convalescent COVID-19. Each CDR3 is given with its conserved first and last residue. D genes are given only for firm matches. Expanded clones get a size class; other rows say once, few or many, or leave the size out.

TRBJ2-1	.	once	TRBV15	TGTGCCACCACCCCCGGGACATCCTACAATGAGCAGTTCTTC	CATTPGTSYNEQFF
TRBJ2-7	TRBD1	.	TRBV16	TGTGCCAGCAGCCAATCAACAGGGACAGGACCCTCCTACGAGCAGTACTTC	CASSQSTGTGPSYEQYF
TRBJ2-3	TRBD2	.	TRBV6-5	TGTGCCAGCAGTAGGACTAGTGTACGCACAGATACGCAGTATTTT	CASSRTSVRTDTQYF
TRBJ1-6	TRBD1	.	TRBV14	TGTGCCAGCAGCCAAGAGAGGACAGGGGTGTCACCCCTCCACTTT	CASSQERTGVSPLHF
TRBJ2-7	.	.	TRBV27	TGTGCCAGCAGTTTAATGGGACAACCGAAATACGAGCAGTACTTC	CASSLMGQPKYEQYF
TRBJ1-2	.	.	TRBV6-1	TGTGCCAGCAGTGAAGCGCTGGTGGCCAGGGGATATGGCTACACCTTC	CASSEALVARGYGYTF
TRBJ2-5	.	.	TRBV6-1	TGTGCCAGCAGTGAATCCCCGGCGGGGCGGGAGACCCAGTACTTC	CASSESPAGRETQYF
TRBJ1-1	.	.	TRBV7-2	TGTGCCAGCAGGGCGACAGTAGGCATGAACACTGAAGCTTTCTTT	CASRATVGMNTEAFF
TRBJ2-3	TRBD2	.	TRBV27	TGTGCCAGCAGTTTATCGGCTAGCGGGGGAAACAGAGATACGCAGTATTTT	CASSLSASGGNRDTQYF
TRBJ1-1	.	.	TRBV11-2	TGTGCCAGCAGCTTAGGAAGGGGTGGCAGGGTGAACACTGAAGCTTTCTTT	CASSLGRGGRVNTEAFF
TRBJ1-5	TRBD1	.	TRBV5-1	TGCGCCAGCAGCTTGGGACCACAGGGGGCGGCTCAGCCCCAGCATTTT	CASSLGPQGAAQPQHF
TRBJ2-3	TRBD2	.	TRBV2	TGTGCCAGCATCCCTAGCGGGGGTACAGATACGCAGTATTTT	CASIPSGGTDTQYF
TRBJ2-6	.	.	TRBV10-3	TGTGCCATCAGTGAGTCCCCCGGGGGGCTCTCTGGGGCCAACGTCCTGACTTTC	CAISESPGGLSGANVLTF
TRBJ2-5	.	.	TRBV30	TGTGCCTGGAGTGTCTCCACTCAAGAGACCCAGTACTTC	CAWSVSTQETQYF
TRBJ2-5	.	.	TRBV3-1/TRBV3-2	TGTGCCAGCAGCTCCGGACTCTCAAAAGAGACCCAGTACTTC	CASSSGLSKETQYF
TRBJ1-4	.	.	TRBV4-3	TGCGCCAGCAGCCGCGACAGACTTAATGAAAAACTGTTTTTT	CASSRDRLNEKLFF